The text below deals with one T cell receptor beta chain. The source of the sample is a study of blood T cell repertoires in COVID-19. Study background: Material from acute and convalescent COVID-19 was sourced from the United States, Italy and Spain.

Per the study methods: Cell counts per sample came from amplifying reference gene primers. Measured with immunoSEQ multiplex PCR; TCRdb has only the in-frame clones, and not every one. V and J calls and clone size follow that table, whereas D and trimming were derived from the DNA. The table lists 400,000 to 550,000 clones, around 89% of them singletons, with around 4.4% in the top ten. CDR1 is MNHEY and CDR2 is SMNVEV in the germline V gene (reference sequence). This CDR3 spans 14 amino acids. Germline trimming cut 3 bases from V and 3 bases from J; bases unmatched to any gene: 4. The sample comprised peripheral blood. This sequence originates from a woman between 25 and 40 years old with acute or convalescent COVID-19. The chain combines TRBV27 with TRBJ1-1, with TRBD1 matching 7 bases. The CDR3 DNA follows: TGTGCCAGCAGTTTTAAGGGGGCGCACACTGAAGCTTTCTTT. It encodes CASSFKGAHTEAFF.